Below, 3 T cell receptor beta chains from the same sample are listed, as sequenced in a study of OX40 agonist ivuxolimab in advanced cancers. Libraries were built with the immunoSEQ multiplex PCR assay. TCRdb's version of the immuneACCESS table is confined to in-frame rearrangements and falls short of the full clone set. An unresolved V gene accounts for under half of the shortfall where checked; the remainder is of unknown origin. This sample gives about 15,000 clones in total; around 80% of them show up just once. The leading ten clones occupy 25% to 35% of the sample. The sequencing used CD4+ or CD8+ T cells sorted from blood, collected in a trial of the OX40 agonist ivuxolimab. Receptors originate from an adult with an advanced solid tumor such as melanoma, head and neck, liver or kidney cancer.

The chain joins TRBV11-3 to TRBJ2-1; D gene ambiguous. The length of the CDR3 is 11 residues. V was pared by 2 bases and J by 5 bases, with 1 base between. CDR1 SGHNT and CDR2 YENEEA come from the germline V gene. The DNA for the CDR3 is TGTGCCAGCAGCTTAAACAATGAGCAGTTCTTC. Protein product: CASSLNNEQFF.

This sequence joins TRBV28 and TRBJ2-7; the D gene is possibly TRBD2 (5 bases). The CDR3 loop spans 12 amino acids. The V end lost 3 bases, the J end lost 2 bases, and 5 bases lay between the germline ends. Germline V gene sequence: CDR1 MDHEN, CDR2 SYDVKM. This chain's CDR3 is CASSFGTYEQYF. As DNA, the CDR3 is TGTGCCAGCAGTTTCGGGACCTACGAGCAGTACTTC.

This sequence joins TRBV29-1 and TRBJ2-7, with TRBD2 matching over 9 bases. Losses at the gene ends were 7 bases for V and 3 bases for J; bases not matched to a gene: 13. From germline, CDR1 is SQVTM and CDR2 ANQGSEA. This CDR3 contains 15 residues. CDR3: CSARGLAGSSYEQYF. CDR3 nucleotides: TGCAGCGCCCGGGGCCTAGCGGGATCGAGCTACGAGCAGTACTTC.